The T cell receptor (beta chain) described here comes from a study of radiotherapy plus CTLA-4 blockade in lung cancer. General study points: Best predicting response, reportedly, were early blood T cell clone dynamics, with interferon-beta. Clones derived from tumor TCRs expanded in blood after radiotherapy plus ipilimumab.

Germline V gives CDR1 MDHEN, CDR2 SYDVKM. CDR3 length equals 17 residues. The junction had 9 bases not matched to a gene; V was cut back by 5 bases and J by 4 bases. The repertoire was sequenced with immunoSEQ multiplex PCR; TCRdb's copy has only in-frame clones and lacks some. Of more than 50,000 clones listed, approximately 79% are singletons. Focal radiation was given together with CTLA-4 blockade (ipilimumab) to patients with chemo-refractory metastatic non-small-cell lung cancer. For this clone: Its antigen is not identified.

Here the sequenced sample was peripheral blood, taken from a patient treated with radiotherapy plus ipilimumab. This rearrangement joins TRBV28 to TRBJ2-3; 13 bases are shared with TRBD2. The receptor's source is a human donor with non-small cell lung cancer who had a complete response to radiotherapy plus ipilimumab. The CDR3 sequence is CASSRIGLAGDADTQYF. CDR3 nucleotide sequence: TGTGCCAGCAGTCGAATTGGACTAGCGGGAGATGCAGATACGCAGTATTTT.